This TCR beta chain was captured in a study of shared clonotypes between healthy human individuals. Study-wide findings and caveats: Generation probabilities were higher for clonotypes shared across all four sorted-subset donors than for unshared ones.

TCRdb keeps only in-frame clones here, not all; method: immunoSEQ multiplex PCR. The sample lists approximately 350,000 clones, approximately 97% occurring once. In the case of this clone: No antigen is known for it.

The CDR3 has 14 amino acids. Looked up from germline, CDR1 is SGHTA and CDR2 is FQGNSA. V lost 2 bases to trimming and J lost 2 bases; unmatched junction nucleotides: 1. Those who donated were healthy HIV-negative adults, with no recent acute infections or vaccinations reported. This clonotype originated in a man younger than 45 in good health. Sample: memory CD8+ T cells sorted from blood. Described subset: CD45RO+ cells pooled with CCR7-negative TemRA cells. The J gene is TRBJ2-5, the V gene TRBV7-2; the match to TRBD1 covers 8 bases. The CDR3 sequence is CASSLYRGQETQYF. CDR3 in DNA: TGTGCCAGCAGCTTATACAGGGGGCAAGAGACCCAGTACTTC.